This T cell receptor (beta chain) was recorded in a study of blood T cells in healthy people across ages. With a J-beta primer mix and a sample-barcoded 5' primer, a second PCR ran roughly 6 to 12 cycles. Through a template-switch adaptor with 12 random nucleotides, each cDNA molecule received a tag. TCRdb analysed the 5' RACE reads with MiXCR anew, one entry per CDR3 protein. The sample consists of roughly 1.4 million distinct CDR3 sequences, approximately 63% of them appearing once. J gave up 5 bases and V 3 bases, and 6 bases lay outside the gene matches. The CDR3 loop spans 13 amino acids. Germline CDR1 reads DFQATT; CDR2 reads SNEGSKA (reference sequence). With each sample, at least 5 micrograms of total RNA were extracted.

The sequence came from a man aged 18 to 30 in good health. The specimen sequenced was blood. The rearrangement links TRBV20-1 to TRBJ2-5, with 7 bases aligning to TRBD1. CDR3 coding DNA: TGCAGTGCTAGGTGGCAGGGGGTTGAGACCCAGTACTTC. It yields the protein CSARWQGVETQYF.